The 31 T cell receptor beta chains presented below share a single source sample, sequenced in a study of tumor-infiltrating lymphocytes in localized non-small cell lung cancer. Sequenced by immunoSEQ multiplex PCR; TCRdb stores in-frame clones only, minus some. The repertoire holds approximately 17,000 clones, with around 74% as singletons. The sequenced sample consisted of lung tumor tissue. Source of these receptors: a human donor with non-small cell lung cancer.

The rearrangement links TRBV2 to TRBJ2-1; the match to TRBD2 covers 14 bases. V was pared by 3 bases and J by 10 bases, with 8 bases of the junction left unmatched. From germline, CDR1 is SNHLY and CDR2 FYNNEI. The CDR3 is 16 residues long. The chain's CDR3 is CASSETRLAGGREQFF. The CDR3 DNA sequence: TGTGCCAGCAGTGAGACCCGACTAGCGGGGGGGCGGGAGCAGTTCTTC. Using reference TRBV2 and TRBJ2-1 for the parts outside the CDR3, the full variable domain is EPEVTQTPSHQVTQMGQEVILRCVPISNHLYFYWYRQILGQKVEFLVSFYNNEISEKSEIFDDQFSVERPDGSNFTLKIRSTKLEDSAMYFCASSETRLAGGREQFFGPGTRLTVL.

This clone is labeled medium-sized. This chain joins TRBV5-1 and TRBJ2-3, with D unresolved. The CDR3 is 14 amino acids. Germline V CDR1 and CDR2: SGHRS, YFSETQ. V lost 2 bases and J lost 2, with 9 bases in between. The CDR3 protein is CASSLSGYTDTQYF. The CDR3 bases are TGCGCCAGCAGCTTATCGGGTTACACAGATACGCAGTATTTT.

Judged by abundance, this clone is medium-sized. The chain has TRBV19 and TRBJ1-2; D gene unclear. The V end lost 1 base, the J end lost 4 bases, and 19 bases lay between the germline ends. This CDR3 contains 17 residues. Per the germline V gene, CDR1 is LNHDA and CDR2 is SQIVND (reference sequence). The CDR3 is CASSIVPLFTGGYGYTF. The CDR3 bases are TGTGCCAGTAGTATAGTCCCGCTTTTCACGGGTGGCTATGGCTACACCTTC.

This chain uses TRBV7-9 with TRBJ1-4; 10 positions agree with TRBD1. Looked up from germline, CDR1 is SEHNR and CDR2 is FQNEAQ (reference sequence). Unmatched junction bases numbered 18, after V lost 5 bases and J lost 6 bases. The CDR3 is 19 residues long. The CDR3 sequence is CASSQPGTGDNRWDEKLFF. DNA of the CDR3: TGTGCCAGCAGCCAACCCGGGACAGGGGATAATCGGTGGGATGAAAAACTGTTTTTT.

This CDR3 reads CASSFAGDQGYSYTF. CDR3 coding DNA: TGCGCCAGCAGCTTCGCAGGGGATCAGGGGTATAGCTACACCTTC. This rearrangement joins TRBV5-1 to TRBJ1-2, with D possibly being TRBD1 (6 bases). CDR1 SGHRS and CDR2 YFSETQ come from the germline V gene. Trimming removed 2 bases at V and 9 bases at J, with 20 bases between. There are 15 residues in the CDR3.

This clone is medium-sized by share. V is TRBV2 and J is TRBJ1-2; D gene unclear. Germline CDR1 is SNHLY and CDR2 is FYNNEI. V lost 7 bases, J lost 2 bases, and 5 bases lay in between. The CDR3 is made up of 11 amino acids. CDR3 sequence: CASNGNYGYTF. Written as DNA, the CDR3 is TGTGCCAGCAACGGAAACTATGGCTACACCTTC. Filled out from reference TRBV2 and TRBJ1-2, the complete variable domain reads EPEVTQTPSHQVTQMGQEVILRCVPISNHLYFYWYRQILGQKVEFLVSFYNNEISEKSEIFDDQFSVERPDGSNFTLKIRSTKLEDSAMYFCASNGNYGYTFGSGTRLTVV.

This sequence joins TRBV13 and TRBJ2-4; 7 bases map to TRBD1. The CDR3 is 15 amino acids. J lost 4 bases, V lost 5 bases, and 8 bases had no gene match. Germline-derived CDR1 and CDR2 are PRHDT and FYEKMQ (reference sequence). CDR3 sequence (DNA): TGTGCCAGCAGCCCGTTAGGACAGGAGAAAAACATTCAGTACTTC. It is translated as CASSPLGQEKNIQYF.

This clone was observed a few times. This chain connects TRBV5-6 to TRBJ1-5; D unclear. V lost 4 bases to trimming and J lost 4 bases, with 9 bases between them. The CDR3 extends over 13 amino acids. Looked up from germline, CDR1 is SGHDT and CDR2 is YYEEEE. The CDR3 reads CASSMGVNQPQHF. The CDR3 region has the DNA TGTGCCAGCAGCATGGGAGTAAATCAGCCCCAGCATTTT. Combining the CDR3 with reference TRBV5-6 and TRBJ1-5 gives the whole variable domain DAGVTQSPTHLIKTRGQQVTLRCSPKSGHDTVSWYQQALGQGPQFIFQYYEEEERQRGNFPDRFSGHQFPNYSSELNVNALLLGDSALYLCASSMGVNQPQHFGDGTRLSIL.

This chain joins TRBV5-1 and TRBJ1-5; D is unclear. The CDR3 has 15 residues. CDR1 is SGHRS, CDR2 YFSETQ, per germline. The ends were cut back, 2 bases at V and 0 bases at J, with 9 bases in the middle. The CDR3 spells CASSLELNSNQPQHF. Here the CDR3 DNA reads TGCGCCAGCAGCTTAGAGCTTAATAGCAATCAGCCCCAGCATTTT. Together with reference TRBV5-1 and TRBJ1-5, the CDR3 gives the full variable domain: KAGVTQTPRYLIKTRGQQVTLSCSPISGHRSVSWYQQTPGQGLQFLFEYFSETQRNKGNFPGRFSGRQFSNSRSEMNVSTLELGDSALYLCASSLELNSNQPQHFGDGTRLSIL.

The chain uses TRBV10-3 and TRBJ2-5, with a possible D match to TRBD1 (7 bases). CDR1 is ENHRY, CDR2 SYGVKD, per germline. Trimming left V 1 base short and J 6 bases short, with 18 bases between. This CDR3 is built from 16 residues. The CDR3 sequence is CAISELGWRGQKTQYF. For the CDR3, the DNA is TGTGCCATCAGTGAGTTAGGGTGGAGGGGGCAGAAGACCCAGTACTTC.

The rearrangement links TRBV19 to TRBJ2-7; TRBD2 might be the D (6 bases). The germline gives CDR1 LNHDA, CDR2 SQIVND (reference sequence). CDR3 length equals 13 residues. With 7 bases removed from V and 3 bases from J, the gap between germline ends came to 13 bases. The CDR3 loop is CASKETRGYEQYF. For the CDR3, the DNA is TGTGCCAGTAAAGAGACTAGGGGCTACGAGCAGTACTTC.

This clone was detected only once. The CDR3 DNA is TGTGCCAGCAGCTTCCCCGACAGGGCCGAGGCTGAAGCTTTCTTT. It specifies CASSFPDRAEAEAFF. The chain recombines TRBV5-4 with TRBJ1-1; the match to TRBD1 covers 7 bases. The germline gives CDR1 SGHNT, CDR2 YYREEE (reference sequence). V lost 2 bases to trimming and J lost 6 bases; unmatched junction nucleotides: 10. This CDR3 has 15 amino acids.

The rearrangement joins TRBV25-1 to TRBJ1-3; D remains ambiguous. V gave up 1 base and J gave up 4 bases, with 17 bases separating them. Germline CDR1 reads MGHDK; CDR2 reads SYGVNS. The CDR3 extends over 17 amino acids. The CDR3 sequence: CASSEWTPWVLGNTIYF. The CDR3 nucleotides read TGTGCCAGCAGTGAATGGACTCCTTGGGTGCTGGGAAACACCATATATTTT.

The chain employs TRBV25-1 and TRBJ1-6; D is unclear. This CDR3 region has 14 residues. The germline V gene encodes CDR1 MGHDK and CDR2 SYGVNS. Trimming removed 8 bases at V and 10 bases at J, with 18 bases between. The CDR3 protein is CASVDGNLESPLHF. The CDR3 nucleotides read TGTGCCAGCGTGGACGGAAATCTAGAGTCACCCCTCCACTTT.

The V gene is TRBV28, the J gene TRBJ2-3; TRBD1 agrees at 7 bases. This CDR3 comprises 15 residues. V lost 0 bases to trimming and J lost 2 bases; unmatched junction nucleotides: 2. Germline V CDR1 and CDR2: MDHEN, SYDVKM. The CDR3 region is CASSLWGQNTDTQYF. CDR3 bases: TGTGCCAGCAGTTTATGGGGACAGAACACAGATACGCAGTATTTT.

The chain recombines TRBV6-6 with TRBJ1-6; D ambiguous. Germline V gene data show CDR1 as MNHNY and CDR2 as SVGAGI (reference sequence). The CDR3 contains 14 residues. Trimming removed 0 bases from V and 6 bases from J, with 6 bases in between. DNA for the CDR3: TGTGCCAGCAGTTACTCCCCAGTTAATTCACCCCTCCACTTT. Its protein is CASSYSPVNSPLHF.

The V and J genes are TRBV29-1 and TRBJ2-7, with TRBD1 identical over 8 bases. The germline CDR1 and CDR2 sequences are SQVTM and ANQGSEA. V gave up 7 bases and J gave up 3 bases; unmatched junction bases: 8. The CDR3 has 13 residues. CDR3 loop: CSGRQGTGYEQYF. Written as DNA, the CDR3 is TGCAGCGGGCGACAGGGGACAGGCTACGAGCAGTACTTC.

The V call is TRBV9, the J call TRBJ1-5, with D possibly TRBD1 on 5 matching bases. The CDR3 is 15 amino acids. Per the germline V gene, CDR1 is SGDLS and CDR2 is YYNGEE. Trimming shortened V by 0 bases and J by 5 bases, and 12 bases separated the two germline ends. This CDR3 is CASSVEAGRDQPQHF. CDR3 nucleotides: TGTGCCAGCAGCGTAGAGGCAGGGAGAGATCAGCCCCAGCATTTT. Combining the CDR3 with reference TRBV9 and TRBJ1-5 gives the whole variable domain DSGVTQTPKHLITATGQRVTLRCSPRSGDLSVYWYQQSLDQGLQFLIQYYNGEERAKGNILERFSAQQFPDLHSELNLSSLELGDSALYFCASSVEAGRDQPQHFGDGTRLSIL.

As DNA, the CDR3 is TGCGCCAGCAGCTGGCTCCCACAGACCGGGGAGCTGTTTTTT. This codes for CASSWLPQTGELFF. This chain links TRBV5-1 with TRBJ2-2; D not certain. Trimming removed 3 bases at V and 5 bases at J, with 11 bases between. The CDR3 has 14 residues. Germline V gene sequence: CDR1 SGHRS, CDR2 YFSETQ.

The CDR3 coding sequence is TGTGCCTGGAGGAGTTCAGGGGCGCTGAGCTCTGGAAACACCATATATTTT. This gives the protein CAWRSSGALSSGNTIYF. This chain joins TRBV30 and TRBJ1-3, with D perhaps matching TRBD1 (6 bases). The length of the CDR3 is 17 residues. V gave up 3 bases and J gave up 0 bases, with 18 bases separating them. The V gene's germline CDR1 is GTSNPN and CDR2 SVGIG (reference sequence).

This clone was counted a few times. This chain joins TRBV7-2 and TRBJ1-5; TRBD1 matches 8 bases. The J segment lost 7 bases and the V segment lost 0 bases, leaving 5 bases of the junction unmatched. The germline gives CDR1 SGHTA, CDR2 FQGNSA. This CDR3 is built from 15 residues. The CDR3 region has the DNA TGTGCCAGCAGCTTAGCGGGGACAGGAGAACAGCCCCAGCATTTT. Protein product: CASSLAGTGEQPQHF.

As for this clone: A read error may explain this, as a much larger clone is one base away. V and J are TRBV6-5 and TRBJ1-2; no clear D. This CDR3 has 13 residues. The germline gives CDR1 MNHEY, CDR2 SVGAGI. CDR3 in DNA: TGTGTCAGCAGTTACTCACATCGAGGGGGCTACACCTTC. Its protein is CVSSYSHRGGYTF.

The chain employs TRBV5-1 and TRBJ2-2; the match to TRBD1 covers 12 bases. CDR1 SGHRS and CDR2 YFSETQ come from the germline V gene. This CDR3 comprises 16 residues. Trimming at V came to 4 bases and at J to 8 bases, leaving 9 bases not matched to a gene. The CDR3, as DNA: TGCGCCAGCAGCGTACCGGGACAGGGGGCTATTGGGGAGCTGTTTTTT. Protein product: CASSVPGQGAIGELFF.

The CDR3: CASSLGVQGRIGELFF. The CDR3 region has the DNA TGTGCCAGCAGCTTAGGAGTACAGGGGCGGATCGGGGAGCTGTTTTTT. The J gene is TRBJ2-2, the V gene TRBV11-3, with 7 bases identical to TRBD1. CDR1 and CDR2 from the germline V gene are SGHNT and YENEEA. Trimming cost V 1 base and J 7 bases; bases outside gene matches: 9. The CDR3 is 16 residues long. Complete variable domain (other parts from reference TRBV11-3 and TRBJ2-2): EAGVVQSPRYKIIEKKQPVAFWCNPISGHNTLYWYLQNLGQGPELLIRYENEEAVDDSQLPKDRFSAERLKGVDSTLKIQPAELGDSAVYLCASSLGVQGRIGELFFGEGSRLTVL.

The V gene is TRBV6-1, the J gene TRBJ2-7, with D possibly matching TRBD1 (6 bases). V lost 6 bases and J 5 bases, leaving 11 bases between the germline ends. This CDR3 region has 12 residues. Germline assignment: CDR1 MNHNS and CDR2 SASEGT. The CDR3: CASSTGFNEQYF. DNA of the CDR3: TGTGCCAGCAGCACAGGGTTTAACGAGCAGTACTTC.

This sequence joins TRBV6-5 and TRBJ1-2; D is unresolved. CDR1 and CDR2 from the germline V gene are MNHEY and SVGAGI. Trimming removed 8 bases from V and 1 base from J, with 14 bases in between. The CDR3 sequence is 14 residues long. CDR3 nucleotide sequence: TGTGCCAGCGCAGCAAGCGAAAGTAACTATGGCTACACCTTC. Translation: CASAASESNYGYTF.

This clone was observed a few times. The CDR3 sequence: CASSSRDRVGSNQPQHF. The CDR3 nucleotides are TGTGCCAGTAGTTCCCGGGACAGGGTTGGGAGCAATCAGCCCCAGCATTTT. The gene calls are TRBV19 and TRBJ1-5, with TRBD1 matching 9 bases. Trimming took 5 bases from V and 1 from J; bases not matched to a gene: 9. The CDR3 is 17 residues long. Per germline, CDR1 LNHDA and CDR2 SQIVND (reference sequence).

V gene TRBV6-4 combines with J gene TRBJ2-2; TRBD2 aligns across 12 bases. V was clipped by 6 bases and J by 3 bases; unmatched bases: 5. There are 16 residues in the CDR3. CDR1 MRHNA and CDR2 SNTAGT come from the germline V gene. Here the CDR3 DNA reads TGTGCCAGCAGCCCTCTAGCGGGGGGGGACACCGGGGAGCTGTTTTTT. Translation: CASSPLAGGDTGELFF.

This chain joins TRBV5-1 and TRBJ2-5; 8 bases align to TRBD2. This CDR3 has 15 residues. Looked up from germline, CDR1 is SGHRS and CDR2 is YFSETQ. V was pared by 0 bases and J by 4 bases, with 5 bases of the junction left unmatched. The CDR3, as DNA: TGCGCCAGCAGCTTGGGCCCTAGCGGGCTAGAGACCCAGTACTTC. Translation gives CASSLGPSGLETQYF.

The rearrangement joins TRBV5-1 to TRBJ2-5; weak D call: TRBD1 (6 bases). Trimming took off 4 bases at V and 1 base at J, with 14 bases between the two ends. Germline CDR1 SGHRS, CDR2 YFSETQ. The CDR3 loop spans 15 amino acids. CDR3 residues: CASSREYRVQETQYF. Written as DNA, the CDR3 is TGCGCCAGCAGCCGGGAATACAGGGTCCAAGAGACCCAGTACTTC.

This clone was observed once. V and J are TRBV4-1 and TRBJ1-4; possibly TRBD1 for D (6 bases). Germline V gene sequence: CDR1 MGHRA, CDR2 YSYEKL. Trimming shortened V by 4 bases and J by 5 bases, and 14 bases separated the two germline ends. This CDR3 has 15 residues. CDR3: CASSPRQGINEKLFF. DNA of the CDR3: TGCGCCAGCAGCCCCAGGCAGGGGATCAATGAAAAACTGTTTTTT.